This TCR beta chain was observed in a study of cytomegalovirus exposure and HLA in healthy donors (dated by TCRdb to about 2017). With respect to the entire study: An earlier analysis of 587 of the donors reported roughly 300 Gb of sequence data and approximately 120 million unique TCR beta sequences obtained from around 190 million T cells. The later analysis used no new phenotypic data to find candidate immune exposures, relying instead on TCR beta sequences and their occurrence across donors. Four to six DR-DQ haplotypes were handled as single units for association and clustering, since linkage in the cohort was strong. Among some 400 genotyped donors of the cohort, an average of around 240,000 unique TCR beta nucleotide sequences was sequenced per donor, of which roughly 18% were non-productive. High-throughput TCR immunosequencing, statistical association of individual TCRs with disease status, and machine learning were combined to predict cytomegalovirus infection status. An earlier analysis of several hundred of the donors used high-throughput TCR beta sequencing to judge whether each TCR beta V gene segment behaved as functional or pseudogenic. Alongside the repertoire data, information on donor age, sex, ethnicity and CMV serostatus was compiled. The genetic ancestry cluster associated with self-reported Caucasian donors included 80% to 90% of the 398 genotyped donors. Both class I and class II loci were covered by HLA typing, at four-digit resolution. About 300 gigabases of sequencing data and approximately 93 million unique TCR sequences were included in an early release covering roughly 700 HLA-typed donors. The study aimed to test whether signatures of past pathogen exposure could be identified by cataloging public T cell receptors. In a later analysis, previously published TCR beta repertoires from 500 to 750 donors were re-analyzed and high-resolution HLA genotyping was added so that TCR occurrence patterns could be studied. In addition to the first cohort of around 670 subjects, a separate validation cohort of 120 different subjects was used. The study profiled the T cell repertoires of hundreds of subjects by immunosequencing and related them to cytomegalovirus serostatus. Typing coverage varied by locus: about 620-630 donors for A, B, C, DRB1 and DQB1; approximately 560 for DQA1; nearly 610 for DPA1; under 490 for DPB1. All discovery cohort repertoires had been generated on a single sequencing platform. Genome-wide SNP genotypes for about 55% of the roughly 670 donors were used in a later genetic analysis, which treated that subset as a discovery cohort. On the study overall, not on this receptor specifically: A later analysis found that most CMV-associated TCR beta chains appeared HLA-restricted, with HLA associations seemingly driven largely by CMV exposure. HLA typing was unavailable for some donors at each locus, so association tests used only the typed subset. When HLA alleles, especially DR and DQ, strongly co-occurred, attributing TCR associations to individual alleles was difficult. Most TCR sequences were observed very rarely across donors, whereas some public TCRs were present in many individuals. In a later analysis, several top co-occurrence clusters were reported to appear linked to parvovirus B19, influenza, CMV and Epstein-Barr virus. V-gene and J-gene trimming of TCR beta chains was associated with a missense DCLRE1C variant in a later genetic analysis, and the association was replicated in an independent cohort. Roughly uniform sequencing depth across donors was assumed in presence/absence analyses, although this assumption may not hold. A cluster of highly shared sequence variants was judged likely to be a technical artifact of the sequencing pipeline. In both the original and validation cohorts, the classifier was reported to diagnose cytomegalovirus status with high specificity and sensitivity. In the study, some 160 TCR beta chains were listed as associated with cytomegalovirus. Compared with the approximately 700-donor mean, donors in an Asian-associated ancestry cluster had fewer N-insertions in productive TCRs, according to a later genetic analysis. Because the 87-base-pair reads could not distinguish some IMGT-functional V segments, including TRBV6-2 and TRBV6-3, those segments were excluded. Only TCR beta chains were sequenced in this cohort, and the absence of alpha or paired-chain data limited detectable features. CMV serostatus was the only immune exposure information available for the cohort. In an earlier analysis of approximately 590 of the donors, most TCR beta V segments were observed in productive rearrangements about 87% or about 30% of the time, broadly matching IMGT annotations. A few of the identified cytomegalovirus-associated TCR beta chains were confirmed in vitro to be specific for cytomegalovirus antigens. Linkage disequilibrium might explain the correlated functional status among segregating V segments, but an unknown experimental factor could not be excluded. The earlier analysis of 450 to 700 of the donors excluded 15 to 20 rarely observed V segments, including chromosome 9 orphons, because counts were too low. According to the authors, the approach could potentially be generalized to other disease states and immunological phenotypes. At a false discovery rate of 0.05, a later analysis linked 16,000 or so TCR beta sequences to specific HLA alleles. A later analysis found that HLA-associated TCR beta chains were more clonally expanded and had lower generation probabilities than equally common non-associated chains. A later analysis found that TCR association rates varied across HLA loci, with DRB1 alleles showing the most associated TCRs and HLA-C alleles the fewest. A further reported finding was that TCR beta sequences accurately predicted the HLA-A and HLA-B alleles for most subjects in the first cohort.

About this clone: No antigen is known for it. The record has no base qualities; no much larger clone is one base away.

The library came from the immunoSEQ multiplex PCR assay. For the multiplex PCR, a mixture combining 60 forward primers for TCR Vbeta segments and 13 reverse primers for TCR Jbeta segments was used. A multiplex PCR assay on genomic DNA amplified the CDR3 region of rearranged TCR beta genes. The Illumina HiSeq System was used to sequence the amplified TCR beta libraries as 87-base-pair reads. Turning to the authors' computational methods: Across the 700 or so repertoires, a later analysis counted approximately 83 million unique TCR beta chains, around 11 million of which were shared by at least two donors. Raw reads were error-corrected and collapsed into unique sequences with a nearest-neighbor algorithm that merged closely related sequences to remove PCR and sequencing errors. Alignment of CDR3 sequences to IMGT reference sequences was used to assign V, D and J gene segments. Each retained sequence needed at least a six-nucleotide match to both a V gene segment and a J gene segment. Rearrangements were called productive when the CDR3 lacked stop codons and stayed in frame with V and J; all others were non-productive. CDR3 was defined according to IMGT convention as the region running from the second conserved V-encoded cysteine to the conserved J-encoded phenylalanine. The earlier analysis of a few hundred of the donors excluded sequences that lacked an unambiguous match to a single V gene segment. In an earlier analysis of around 590 of the donors, a V segment was called functional when productive rearrangements were above 56.7%, and segregating when the standard deviation between donors exceeded 5%. A statistical classification framework was built for diagnosing cytomegalovirus status from the catalog of TCR beta chain sequences. V and J gene assignment, in a later analysis, came from comparing TCR nucleotide sequences with IMGT/GENE-DB human TR gene sequences. Using the TCRdist pipeline, a later analysis assigned CDR3 sequences along with most-parsimonious VDJ recombination scenarios. In a later analysis, each TCR beta chain was defined by its CDR3 amino acid sequence together with its V-gene family, and reads lacking a unique V-gene family were excluded. As a way to deal with suspected cross-contamination and a sequencing artifact, a later analysis dropped 592 nucleotide sequences that were highly shared and had low generation probability. A later analysis calculated a clonal expansion index for each public chain from normalized within-repertoire ranks of inferred template counts. Generation probabilities in a later analysis came from a VDJ recombination model fitted to out-of-frame rearrangements, and those results were checked against IGoR. In a later analysis, TCR-TCR, TCR-HLA and TCR-CMV co-occurrence was scored with hypergeometric tests, and a repertoire-size bias correction was applied to TCR pairs. To estimate false discovery rates, a later analysis permuted the HLA or CMV assignments 20 times. A later analysis grouped co-occurring TCRs with DBSCAN, adding TCRdist sequence similarity when clustering within HLA-allele-positive subsets. Repertoires with fewer than 30,000 or more than 120,000 public chains were left out of co-occurrence clustering, as were about 5 repertoires with anomalous nucleotide sharing. Here the immuneACCESS table is served through TCRdb, limited to in-frame sequences with V and J called. Missing clones are a known gap in these copies; in checked studies unresolved V genes cover under half, and the rest lacks a known reason. V and J calls and clone size follow that table, whereas D and trimming were derived from the DNA. The table for this sample lists 140,000 or so clones; around four fifths of them were counted only once. Clones ranked in the top ten supply less than 4% of the sample.

The cohort was made up of approximately 670 healthy bone marrow donors. At the time of sampling, every cohort member was nominally healthy, though immune exposures that went unrecorded were likely present. The donor tested CMV seronegative and was one of the 352 seronegative cohort members. Each donor provided a peripheral blood sample, and peripheral blood mononuclear cells were used for TCR beta sequencing. Genomic DNA extraction from the blood cell samples was performed with the Qiagen DNeasy Blood Extraction Kit. The CDR3 runs 15 residues from the cysteine to the phenylalanine. Kept here is only the CDR3 DNA, which spans 45 bases and is read in frame from base 1. CDR1 and CDR2, per the germline V gene, are SGDLS and YYNGEE. The germline V and J ends show losses of 5 bases and 4 bases respectively, and no gene match explains 9 bases of the junction.

The rearranged segments are TRBV9 and TRBJ2-1; 7 bases in the junction line up with TRBD2. The material sequenced was PBMCs. This receptor was taken from a male donor in good health and CMV-seronegative. The sequenced DNA: TGTGCCAGCAGTTATGCGGGAGAATCGTACAATGAGCAGTTCTTC. This yields the protein CASSYAGESYNEQFF.